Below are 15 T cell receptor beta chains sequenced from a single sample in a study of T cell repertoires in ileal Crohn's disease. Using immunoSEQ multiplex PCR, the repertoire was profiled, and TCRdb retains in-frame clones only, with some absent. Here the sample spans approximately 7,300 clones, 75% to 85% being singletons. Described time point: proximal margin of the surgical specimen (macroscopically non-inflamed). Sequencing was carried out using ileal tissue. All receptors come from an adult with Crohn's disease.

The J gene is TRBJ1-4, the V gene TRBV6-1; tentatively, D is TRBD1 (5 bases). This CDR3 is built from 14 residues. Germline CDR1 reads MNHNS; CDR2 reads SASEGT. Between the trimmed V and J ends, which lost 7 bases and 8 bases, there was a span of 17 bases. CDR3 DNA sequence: TGTGCCAGCACTAGGGACCCAGGGACGGAAAAACTGTTTTTT. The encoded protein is CASTRDPGTEKLFF.

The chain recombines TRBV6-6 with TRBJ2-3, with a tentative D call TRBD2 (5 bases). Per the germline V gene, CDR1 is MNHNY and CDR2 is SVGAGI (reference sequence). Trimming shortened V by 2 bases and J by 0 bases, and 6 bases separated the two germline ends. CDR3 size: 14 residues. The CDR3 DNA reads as TGTGCCAGCAGTTACGGCGGGAGCACAGATACGCAGTATTTT. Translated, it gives CASSYGGSTDTQYF.

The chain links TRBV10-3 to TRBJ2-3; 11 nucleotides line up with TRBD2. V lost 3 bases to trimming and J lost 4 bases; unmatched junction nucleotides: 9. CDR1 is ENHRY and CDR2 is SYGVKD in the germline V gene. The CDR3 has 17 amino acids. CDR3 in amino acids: CAISDWGTSGGPDTQYF. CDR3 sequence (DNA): TGTGCCATCAGTGATTGGGGAACTAGCGGGGGACCAGATACGCAGTATTTT.

CDR3 DNA: TGTGCCAGCAGCTTTAGTAGGGGTAGTTCAGATACGCAGTATTTT. Its protein is CASSFSRGSSDTQYF. The chain has TRBV5-4 and TRBJ2-3, with TRBD1 as a possible D gene (5 bases). The CDR3 contains 15 residues. V lost 2 bases to trimming and J lost 4 bases, with 14 bases between them. In germline, CDR1 is SGHNT, CDR2 YYREEE (reference sequence).

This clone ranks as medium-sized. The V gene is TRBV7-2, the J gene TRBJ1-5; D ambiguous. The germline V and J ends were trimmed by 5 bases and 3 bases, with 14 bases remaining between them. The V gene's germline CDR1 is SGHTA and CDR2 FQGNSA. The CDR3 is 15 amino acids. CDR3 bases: TGTGCCAGCAGCCCCAGTCGGGTGTTCAATCAGCCCCAGCATTTT. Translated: CASSPSRVFNQPQHF.

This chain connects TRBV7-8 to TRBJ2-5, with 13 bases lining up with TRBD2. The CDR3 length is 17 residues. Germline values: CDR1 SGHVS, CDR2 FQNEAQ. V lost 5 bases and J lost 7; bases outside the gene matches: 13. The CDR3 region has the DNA TGTGCCAGCAGCCTAGGACTAGCGGGAGTGGGGCGTAGGACCCAGTACTTC. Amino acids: CASSLGLAGVGRRTQYF. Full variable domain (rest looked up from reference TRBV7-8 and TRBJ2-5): GAGVSQSPRYKVAKRGQDVALRCDPISGHVSLFWYQQALGQGPEFLTYFQNEAQLDKSGLPSDRFFAERPEGSVSTLKIQRTQQEDSAVYLCASSLGLAGVGRRTQYFGPGTRLLVL.

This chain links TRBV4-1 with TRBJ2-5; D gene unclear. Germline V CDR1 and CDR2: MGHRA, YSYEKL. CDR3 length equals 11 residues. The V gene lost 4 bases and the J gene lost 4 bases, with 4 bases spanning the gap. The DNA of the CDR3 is TGCGCCAGCAGCCGTGGAGAGACCCAGTACTTC. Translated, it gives CASSRGETQYF.

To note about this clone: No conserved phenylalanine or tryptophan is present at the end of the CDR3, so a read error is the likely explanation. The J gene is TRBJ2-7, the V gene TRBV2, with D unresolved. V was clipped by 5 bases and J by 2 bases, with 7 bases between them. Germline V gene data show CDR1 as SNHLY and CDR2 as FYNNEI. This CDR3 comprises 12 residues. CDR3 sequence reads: CASSYHPYEQYL. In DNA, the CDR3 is TGTGCCAGCAGTTACCACCCCTACGAGCAGTACCTC.

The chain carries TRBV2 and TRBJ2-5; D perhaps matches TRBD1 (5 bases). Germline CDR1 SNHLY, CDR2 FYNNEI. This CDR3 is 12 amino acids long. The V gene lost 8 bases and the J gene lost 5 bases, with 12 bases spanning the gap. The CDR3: CASEDSPETQYF. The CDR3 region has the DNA TGTGCCAGCGAAGACAGCCCCGAGACCCAGTACTTC.

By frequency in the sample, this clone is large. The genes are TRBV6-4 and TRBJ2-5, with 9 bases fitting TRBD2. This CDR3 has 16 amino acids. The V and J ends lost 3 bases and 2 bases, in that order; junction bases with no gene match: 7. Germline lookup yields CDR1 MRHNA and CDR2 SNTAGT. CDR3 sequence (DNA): TGTGCCAGCAGTGAAGCGGGAGGAGGAGGGCAAGAGACCCAGTACTTC. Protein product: CASSEAGGGGQETQYF.

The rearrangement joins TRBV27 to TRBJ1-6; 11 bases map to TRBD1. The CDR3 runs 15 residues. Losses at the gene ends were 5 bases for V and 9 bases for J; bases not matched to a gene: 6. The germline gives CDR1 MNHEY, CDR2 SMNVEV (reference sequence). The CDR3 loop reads CASSPGTGGISPLHF. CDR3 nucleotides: TGTGCCAGCAGTCCCGGGACAGGGGGAATTTCACCCCTCCACTTT.

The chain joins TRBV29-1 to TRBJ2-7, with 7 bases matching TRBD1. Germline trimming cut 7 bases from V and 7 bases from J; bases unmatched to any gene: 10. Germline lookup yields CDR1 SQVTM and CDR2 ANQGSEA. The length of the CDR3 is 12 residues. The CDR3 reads CSGETGNREQYF. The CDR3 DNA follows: TGCAGCGGGGAGACAGGGAATAGGGAGCAGTACTTC.

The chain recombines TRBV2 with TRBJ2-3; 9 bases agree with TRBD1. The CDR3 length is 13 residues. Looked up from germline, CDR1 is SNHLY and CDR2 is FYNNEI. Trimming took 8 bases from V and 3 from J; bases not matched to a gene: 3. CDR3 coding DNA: TGTGCCAGCGGACAGGGGTTGACAGATACGCAGTATTTT. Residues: CASGQGLTDTQYF.

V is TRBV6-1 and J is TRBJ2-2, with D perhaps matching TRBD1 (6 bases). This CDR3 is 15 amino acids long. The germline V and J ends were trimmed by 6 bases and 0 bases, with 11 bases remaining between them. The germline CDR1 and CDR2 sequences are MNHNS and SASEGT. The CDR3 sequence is CASSAGTTNTGELFF. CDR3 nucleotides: TGTGCCAGCAGCGCAGGGACAACGAACACCGGGGAGCTGTTTTTT.

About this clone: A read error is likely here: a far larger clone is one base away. The CDR3 DNA reads TGCACCAGCAGCCAAGTTCCGGGAGAGACCCAGTACTTC. This codes for CTSSQVPGETQYF. This chain links TRBV1 with TRBJ2-5; the DNA was not compared with TRBD2, the D call given in the table. TRBV1 counts as a pseudogene. The CDR3 sequence is 13 residues long.